This is a list of T cell receptor beta chains from one sample in a study of T cell repertoires in cytomegalovirus infection. One entry per CDR3 protein results from TCRdb running MiXCR on the reads. The sample yields 400,000 to 550,000 distinct CDR3 sequences, about 11% seen once. Sequenced sample: PBMCs. Receptors originate from a human donor in good health (CMV status not recorded). Some clones in this sample may be carry-over from other donors' samples. Each CDR3 is given with its conserved first and last residue. A D gene is named only where the DNA matches it firmly. Clone size is stated in some rows and not others, as once, few, many or a class when expanded.

clone_size | j_call | v_call | d_call | cdr3_nt | cdr3_aa
many | TRBJ1-1 | TRBV6-5 | - | TGTGCCAGCAAGTCTTCTCATTCGAACACTGAAGCTTTCTTT | CASKSSHSNTEAFF
many | TRBJ1-6 | TRBV20-1 | TRBD1 | TGCAGTGCTAGAAGCCGGGACAGTATATCACTCCACTTT | CSARSRDSISLHF
many | TRBJ1-1 | TRBV6-5 | - | TGTGCCAGCAGGCCAGGTGTTCGGATGAACACTGAAGCTTTCTTT | CASRPGVRMNTEAFF
- | TRBJ1-2 | TRBV6-5 | TRBD1 | TGTGCCAGCAGACTACCGGGACAGGGGATTTACACCTTC | CASRLPGQGIYTF
many | TRBJ1-2 | TRBV12-3/TRBV12-4 | - | TGTGCCAGCAGTCACAGCAGGGAAAGCGGCTACACCTTC | CASSHSRESGYTF
- | TRBJ1-6 | TRBV5-4 | TRBD1 | TGTGCCAGCAGCCCCAAACAGGGGAGCTCCTATAATTCACCCCTCCACTTT | CASSPKQGSSYNSPLHF
many | TRBJ2-1 | TRBV27 | TRBD1 | TGTGCCAGCAGTATCCGGGACAGGGTCTATGAGCAGTTCTTC | CASSIRDRVYEQFF
many | TRBJ2-1 | TRBV19 | TRBD1 | TGTGCCAGTAGTATAAGGATTTTCCAGGACAGGGACCCTTACAACAATGAGCAGTTCTTC | CASSIRIFQDRDPYNNEQFF
many | TRBJ2-2 | TRBV2 | TRBD2 | TGTGCCAGCAGAGGGGCGGGAGTCCCCGGAACCGGGGAGCTGTTTTTT | CASRGAGVPGTGELFF
many | TRBJ2-7 | TRBV4-2 | TRBD2 | TGTGCCAGCAGCCAAGAAGGGGACTACTCCTACGAGCAGTACTTC | CASSQEGDYSYEQYF
- | TRBJ2-6 | TRBV5-1 | TRBD2 | TGCGCCAGCAGCTTGGGCGGGGGAAATGGGGCCAACGTCCTGACTTTC | CASSLGGGNGANVLTF
- | TRBJ1-1 | TRBV6-8 | TRBD1 | TGTGCCAGCAGTATACAGGGGGCGCGGGACGCTTTCTTT | CASSIQGARDAFF
many | TRBJ2-7 | TRBV27 | - | TGTGCCAGCACCCGTATGGGGAGCTACGAGCAGTACTTC | CASTRMGSYEQYF
few | TRBJ2-7 | TRBV7-3 | TRBD2 | TGTGCCAGCAGCCCTCAGCGGGGGGCCTACGAGCAGTACTTC | CASSPQRGAYEQYF
many | TRBJ2-1 | TRBV7-3 | TRBD2 | TGTGCCAGCAGCTCGGTCGGGGGGTTACGGGATGAGCAGTTCTTC | CASSSVGGLRDEQFF
many | TRBJ2-7 | TRBV7-2 | - | TGTGCCAGCAGTCCAAGCACTGGACGGGGCTCCTACGAGCAGTACTTC | CASSPSTGRGSYEQYF
few | TRBJ2-1 | TRBV6-2/TRBV6-3 | TRBD1 | TGTGCCAGCAGTTATAACAGGGGGATCGGAGACACCTACAATGAGCAGTTCTTC | CASSYNRGIGDTYNEQFF
- | TRBJ2-1 | TRBV5-1 | TRBD2 | TGCGCCAGCAGCGTCCTATCTAGCGGGAGGATGAATGAGCAGTTCTTC | CASSVLSSGRMNEQFF
many | TRBJ2-2 | TRBV25-1 | TRBD1 | TGTGCCAGCAGAGGGACAGGGTTGTTCGGGGAGCTGTTTTTT | CASRGTGLFGELFF
many | TRBJ2-4 | TRBV28 | - | TGTGCCAGCAAGGTGGGCCCCAGCCGCAGCCTCAAAAACATTCAGTACTTC | CASKVGPSRSLKNIQYF